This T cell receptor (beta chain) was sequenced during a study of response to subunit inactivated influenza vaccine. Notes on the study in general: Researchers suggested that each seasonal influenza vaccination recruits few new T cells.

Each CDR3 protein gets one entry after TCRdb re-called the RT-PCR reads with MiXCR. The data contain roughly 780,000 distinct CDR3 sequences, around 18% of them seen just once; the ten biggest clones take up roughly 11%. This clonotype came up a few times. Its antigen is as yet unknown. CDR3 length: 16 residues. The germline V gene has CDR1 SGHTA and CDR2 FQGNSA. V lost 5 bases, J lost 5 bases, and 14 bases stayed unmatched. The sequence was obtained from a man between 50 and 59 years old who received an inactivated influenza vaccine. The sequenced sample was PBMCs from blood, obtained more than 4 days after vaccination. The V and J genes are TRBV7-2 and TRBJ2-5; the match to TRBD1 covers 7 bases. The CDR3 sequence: CASSQAGTAFRETQYF. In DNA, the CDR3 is TGTGCCAGCAGCCAAGCCGGGACAGCTTTCAGGGAGACCCAGTACTTC.